Shown below are 21 T cell receptor beta chains from a single sample sequenced in a study of beta chain features in type 1 diabetes. What was sequenced were expressed TCRB transcripts, since all of the isolated RNA had been reverse transcribed. Generated by immunoSEQ multiplex PCR, the TCRdb table keeps only in-frame clones and is missing some. Seen here are more than 300,000 clones, about 12% observed once, and the top ten hold around 0.01%. These receptors have no known antigen. Notes on the study in general: Among patients with Type 1 diabetes, TCRB CDR3s were moderately but significantly shorter in every one of the four CD4+ subsets.

The specimen sequenced was naive CD4+ T cells from blood. The receptors originated from a woman aged 18-29 years with type 1 diabetes.

V is TRBV30 and J is TRBJ2-7, with 9 bases fitting TRBD1. V trimming: 2 bases; J trimming: 13 bases; junction bases outside the gene matches: 9. The CDR3 runs 12 residues. Germline values: CDR1 GTSNPN, CDR2 SVGIG (reference sequence). The CDR3 here is CAWSPGGTGPYF. CDR3 in DNA: TGTGCCTGGAGTCCAGGAGGGACAGGGCCCTACTTC.

Regarding this clone: This sample includes further DNA sequences coding for the same CDR3. V usage is TRBV18 and J usage is TRBJ2-5, with 9 nucleotides matching TRBD1. Germline V gene lookup returns CDR1 KGHSH and CDR2 LQKENI. The CDR3 spans 14 residues. After removal of 6 bases from V and 2 bases from J, the junction contained 4 bases not matched to a gene. CDR3 amino acids: CASSPTGGQETQYF. The CDR3 DNA reads as TGTGCCAGCTCGCCGACAGGGGGTCAAGAGACCCAGTACTTC.

This clone occurred a few times. V and J are TRBV28 and TRBJ2-7; the D gene is possibly TRBD1 (5 bases). V lost 5 bases, J lost 5 bases, and 10 bases lay in between. Germline CDR1 is MDHEN and CDR2 is SYDVKM. The CDR3 runs 12 residues. The CDR3 nucleotides read TGTGCCAGCAGTCCCCAGGGCCACGAGCAGTACTTC. Its protein is CASSPQGHEQYF.

The rearrangement links TRBV6-1 to TRBJ2-3; 7 positions agree with TRBD2. Trimming removed 6 bases from V and 0 bases from J; junction bases left unmatched: 6. This CDR3 contains 15 residues. Per germline, CDR1 MNHNS and CDR2 SASEGT. CDR3 region: CASRGGVASTDTQYF. In DNA form, the CDR3 reads TGTGCCAGCAGGGGAGGGGTCGCTAGCACAGATACGCAGTATTTT.

This clone was seen more than once but under ten times. This chain uses TRBV11-2 with TRBJ1-2, with 10 bases fitting TRBD1. The CDR3 length is 17 residues. Germline loops: CDR1 SGHAT, CDR2 FQNNGV. The V and J ends lost 4 bases and 3 bases, in that order; junction bases with no gene match: 11. The CDR3 nucleotides read TGTGCCAGCAGCTCCCGGGACAGGGGCAAGCGGGACTATGGCTACACCTTC. It encodes CASSSRDRGKRDYGYTF. Using reference TRBV11-2 and TRBJ1-2 for the parts outside the CDR3, the full variable domain is EAGVAQSPRYKIIEKRQSVAFWCNPISGHATLYWYQQILGQGPKLLIQFQNNGVVDDSQLPKDRFSAERLKGVDSTLKIQPAKLEDSAVYLCASSSRDRGKRDYGYTFGSGTRLTVV.

The chain couples TRBV19 to TRBJ1-1; D not resolved. Germline assignment: CDR1 LNHDA and CDR2 SQIVND (reference sequence). CDR3 size: 15 residues. V was pared by 5 bases and J by 1 base, with 14 bases between. The CDR3 protein is CASSPADRANTEAFF. CDR3 nucleotides: TGTGCCAGTAGTCCCGCCGATCGCGCGAACACTGAAGCTTTCTTT.

J is TRBJ1-3 and V is TRBV30, with D unclear. This CDR3 spans 15 amino acids. The germline V gene encodes CDR1 GTSNPN and CDR2 SVGIG (reference sequence). The V end lost 0 bases, the J end lost 8 bases, and 17 bases lay between the germline ends. CDR3 sequence (DNA): TGTGCCTGGAGTGTACTAGGGAGTCTTGGGGACACCATATATTTT. It encodes CAWSVLGSLGDTIYF.

The rearrangement joins TRBV5-1 to TRBJ1-2, with 8 bases aligning to TRBD1. This CDR3 has 15 amino acids. Germline V gene lookup returns CDR1 SGHRS and CDR2 YFSETQ. The V segment lost 4 bases and the J segment 7 bases; nucleotides outside the gene matches: 12. The CDR3 loop is CASSPQTGELGGYTF. For the CDR3, the DNA is TGCGCCAGCAGCCCCCAGACAGGGGAGCTGGGTGGCTACACCTTC.

In this sample, this clone turned up a few times. The chain recombines TRBV4-2 with TRBJ2-7; 7 bases are shared with TRBD2. Trimming removed 0 bases from V and 12 bases from J; junction bases left unmatched: 8. CDR3 length: 13 amino acids. Germline CDR1 and CDR2: LGHNA and YNFKEQ. The CDR3 sequence: CASSQEPAGSVYF. The CDR3 DNA reads TGTGCCAGCAGCCAAGAGCCAGCGGGAAGTGTGTACTTC.

V and J are TRBV4-3 and TRBJ2-1; D may be TRBD2 (5 bases). This CDR3 is built from 16 residues. The V end lost 4 bases, the J end lost 0 bases, and 13 bases lay between the germline ends. Germline assignment: CDR1 LGHNA and CDR2 YSLEER. The CDR3 DNA reads TGCGCCAGCAGCCTGGACCTCCGGGGCTCCTACAATGAGCAGTTCTTC. Translating gives CASSLDLRGSYNEQFF.

This clone came up a few times. The chain couples TRBV15 to TRBJ1-1; D uncertain. CDR1 is LNHNV, CDR2 YYDKDF, per germline (reference sequence). V dropped 3 bases and J dropped 6 bases, with 14 bases sitting between them. This CDR3 has 14 amino acids. In DNA form, the CDR3 reads TGTGCCACCAGCAGTGTACCCGCGTTGGCTGAAGCTTTCTTT. As protein: CATSSVPALAEAFF.

Concerning this clone: This sample also contains other DNA sequences that code for the same CDR3. The chain employs TRBV5-1 and TRBJ2-5, with D possibly being TRBD2 (5 bases). Trimming stripped 0 bases from V and 5 bases from J, with 8 bases between. The CDR3 sequence is 13 residues long. Germline V CDR1 and CDR2: SGHRS, YFSETQ. This CDR3 is CASSLGRRETQYF. DNA for the CDR3: TGCGCCAGCAGCTTGGGACGGAGGGAGACCCAGTACTTC. The variable domain in full, with the rest retrieved from reference TRBV5-1 and TRBJ2-5, is KAGVTQTPRYLIKTRGQQVTLSCSPISGHRSVSWYQQTPGQGLQFLFEYFSETQRNKGNFPGRFSGRQFSNSRSEMNVSTLELGDSALYLCASSLGRRETQYFGPGTRLLVL.

The chain is built from TRBV4-3 and TRBJ1-2, with 10 bases fitting TRBD1. Germline V CDR1 and CDR2: LGHNA, YSLEER. The CDR3 runs to 13 residues. With V trimmed by 8 bases and J by 8 bases, 8 bases remained unmatched. CDR3 bases: TGCGCCAGCGGGGACAGGGGCAGTATAGGCTACACCTTC. It codes for CASGDRGSIGYTF.

This rearrangement joins TRBV29-1 to TRBJ1-5; the D gene is possibly TRBD1 (5 bases). V shed 7 bases and J shed 7 bases, with 14 bases lying between them. This CDR3 has 12 residues. Germline CDR1 reads SQVTM; CDR2 reads ANQGSEA. The CDR3 is CSGKTGDQPQHF. CDR3 DNA: TGCAGCGGGAAGACGGGGGACCAGCCCCAGCATTTT. Using reference TRBV29-1 and TRBJ1-5 for the parts outside the CDR3, the full variable domain is SAVISQKPSRDICQRGTSLTIQCQVDSQVTMMFWYRQQPGQSLTLIATANQGSEATYESGFVIDKFPISRPNLTFSTLTVSNMSPEDSSIYLCSGKTGDQPQHFGDGTRLSIL.

The chain uses TRBV19 and TRBJ2-2; 7 bases agree with TRBD1. The ends lost 9 bases at V and 5 bases at J; junction bases unmatched: 9. The CDR3 is 14 residues long. Germline V CDR1 and CDR2: LNHDA, SQIVND (reference sequence). The CDR3 DNA is TGTGCCAGCGGACAGGAAAGAAGGACCGGGGAGCTGTTTTTT. It yields the protein CASGQERRTGELFF.

This chain links TRBV6-5 with TRBJ1-2; the D gene is possibly TRBD1 (5 bases). Germline CDR1 and CDR2: MNHEY and SVGAGI. The V gene lost 5 bases and the J gene lost 4 bases, with 11 bases spanning the gap. CDR3 size: 13 residues. The CDR3 reads CASSPRTGYGYTF. The CDR3 DNA follows: TGTGCCAGCAGTCCACGTACAGGCTATGGCTACACCTTC.

This clone was detected only a few times. The chain's CDR3 is CATTASYDTLGGYTF. The CDR3 DNA follows: TGTGCCACCACAGCCAGCTACGATACTTTGGGTGGCTACACCTTC. The chain recombines TRBV25-1 with TRBJ1-2; no clear D gene. The germline CDR1 and CDR2 sequences are MGHDK and SYGVNS. V gave up 10 bases and J gave up 7 bases, with 25 bases separating them. The length of the CDR3 is 15 residues.

A few counts support this clone. The chain employs TRBV7-9 and TRBJ2-3; 8 bases agree with TRBD1. Germline V gene lookup returns CDR1 SEHNR and CDR2 FQNEAQ (reference sequence). V trimming: 5 bases; J trimming: 4 bases; junction bases outside the gene matches: 11. The CDR3 totals 16 residues. CDR3: CASSARTGSPSDTQYF. CDR3 nucleotide sequence: TGTGCCAGCAGCGCAAGGACAGGGTCCCCTTCAGATACGCAGTATTTT. The full variable domain, with the rest looked up from reference TRBV7-9 and TRBJ2-3, is DTGVSQNPRHKITKRGQNVTFRCDPISEHNRLYWYRQTLGQGPEFLTYFQNEAQLEKSRLLSDRFSAERPKGSFSTLEIQRTEQGDSAMYLCASSARTGSPSDTQYFGPGTRLTVL.

Only a few counts were recorded for this clone. V usage is TRBV27 and J usage is TRBJ1-5; D gene uncertain. Between the trimmed V and J ends, which lost 5 bases and 2 bases, there was a span of 7 bases. CDR1 is MNHEY and CDR2 is SMNVEV in the germline V gene (reference sequence). CDR3 length equals 13 residues. CDR3 amino acids: CASSVARNQPQHF. CDR3 nucleotide sequence: TGTGCCAGCAGTGTAGCTCGCAATCAGCCCCAGCATTTT.

V usage is TRBV5-1 and J usage is TRBJ2-2; the D is unclear. This CDR3 is built from 13 residues. V was shortened by 5 bases and J by 1 base, with 6 bases between the two germline ends. Germline V lookup: CDR1 SGHRS, CDR2 YFSETQ. This chain's CDR3 is CASSLRNTGELFF. In DNA, the CDR3 is TGCGCCAGCAGTCTCAGGAACACCGGGGAGCTGTTTTTT.

The chain links TRBV18 to TRBJ1-5, with unresolved D. V was pared by 3 bases and J by 4 bases, with 16 bases between. CDR1 KGHSH and CDR2 LQKENI come from the germline V gene. This CDR3 has 16 amino acids. The CDR3 bases are TGTGCCAGCTCACCCTACGCCCCCCAACTTAATCAGCCCCAGCATTTT. Amino acids: CASSPYAPQLNQPQHF. The whole variable domain, remainder taken from reference TRBV18 and TRBJ1-5, is NAGVMQNPRHLVRRRGQEARLRCSPMKGHSHVYWYRQLPEEGLKFMVYLQKENIIDESGMPKERFSAEFPKEGPSILRIQQVVRGDSAAYFCASSPYAPQLNQPQHFGDGTRLSIL.